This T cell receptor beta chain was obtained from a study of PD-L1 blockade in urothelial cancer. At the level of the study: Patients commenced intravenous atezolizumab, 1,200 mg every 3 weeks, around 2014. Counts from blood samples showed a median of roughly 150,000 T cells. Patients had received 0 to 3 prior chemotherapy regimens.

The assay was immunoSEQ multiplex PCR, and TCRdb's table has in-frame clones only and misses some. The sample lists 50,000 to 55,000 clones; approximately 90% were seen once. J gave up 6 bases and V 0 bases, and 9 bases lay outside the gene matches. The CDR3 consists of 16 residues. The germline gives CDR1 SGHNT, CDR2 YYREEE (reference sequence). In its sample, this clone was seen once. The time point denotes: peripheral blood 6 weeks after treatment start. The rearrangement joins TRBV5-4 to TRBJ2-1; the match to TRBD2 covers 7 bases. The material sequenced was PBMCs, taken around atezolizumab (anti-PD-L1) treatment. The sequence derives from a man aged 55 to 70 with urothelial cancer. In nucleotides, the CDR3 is TGTGCCAGCAGCTTGGGGGGAGGGCAGGGTCCCAATGAGCAGTTCTTC. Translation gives CASSLGGGQGPNEQFF.